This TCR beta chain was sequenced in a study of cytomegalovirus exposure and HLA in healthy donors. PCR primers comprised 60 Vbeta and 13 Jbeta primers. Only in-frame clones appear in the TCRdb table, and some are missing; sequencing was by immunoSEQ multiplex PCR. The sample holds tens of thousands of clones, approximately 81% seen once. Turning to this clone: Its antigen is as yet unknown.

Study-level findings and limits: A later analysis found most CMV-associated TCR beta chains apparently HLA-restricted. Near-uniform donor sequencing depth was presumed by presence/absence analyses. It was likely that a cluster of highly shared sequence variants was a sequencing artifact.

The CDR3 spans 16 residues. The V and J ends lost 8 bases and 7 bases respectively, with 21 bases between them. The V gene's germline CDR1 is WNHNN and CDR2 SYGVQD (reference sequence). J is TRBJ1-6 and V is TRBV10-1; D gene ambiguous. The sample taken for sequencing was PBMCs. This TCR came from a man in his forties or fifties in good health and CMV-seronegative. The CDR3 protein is CASGQVAPYGNSPLHF. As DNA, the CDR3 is TGCGCCAGCGGGCAGGTGGCCCCCTATGGGAATTCACCCCTCCACTTT.